A few counts support the clone carrying this T cell receptor (beta chain). Its antigen is still unknown. The data were obtained in a study of CD8+CD57+ T cells in acquired aplastic anemia. About the study: The DNA of sorted CD4+ and CD8+ cells averaged approximately 3.2 ug. Healthy donors gave about 9.8 million reads on average for CD4+ cells. Regarding the study as a whole: Under 35 was the count of CD8+ CDR3 sequences that patients shared with controls. Patients and controls were not found to differ significantly in CD8+ Simpson's diversity.

Genomic DNA provided the template from which TCR beta VDJ and CDR3 profiles were obtained. TCRdb re-derived calls from the reads in MiXCR, one entry per CDR3 protein. The table records under 150,000 distinct CDR3 sequences, 41% of them present only once. Specimen: sorted CD4+, CD8+, or CD8+CD57+ T cells (not recorded which) from PBMCs. The TCR originated in a human donor in good health, serving as a control.

CDR3 DNA: TGTGCCACCAGCAGGGATGGGGCGGGGGGCGGAGATACGCAGTATTTT. As protein: CATSRDGAGGGDTQYF. The gene calls are TRBV15 and TRBJ2-3, with TRBD2 identical over 8 bases. The CDR3 spans 16 residues. With V trimmed by 3 bases and J by 5 bases, 10 bases remained unmatched. Per germline, CDR1 LNHNV and CDR2 YYDKDF (reference sequence).